The 30 T cell receptor beta chains below all came from one sample that was sequenced in a study of radiation and T cells in renal cell carcinoma. Specified time point: baseline pretreatment blood. The treatment was: 15 Gy SBRT to primary tumor, nephrectomy 4 weeks later. TCRdb's copy holds only in-frame clones and misses some; the assay was immunoSEQ multiplex PCR. Counted here are some 150,000 clones, 83% occurring once; the ten biggest clones make up approximately 24%. The sample consisted of blood, taken from a patient whose treatment included radiotherapy and nephrectomy. The receptors come from a woman aged 45-60 years with renal cell carcinoma.

Remarks on this clone: The sample holds other DNA sequences that translate to the same CDR3. The chain links TRBV30 to TRBJ1-1; weak D call: TRBD1 (6 bases). From germline, CDR1 is GTSNPN and CDR2 SVGIG (reference sequence). The V gene lost 1 base and the J gene lost 1 base, with 7 bases spanning the gap. The CDR3 sequence is 13 residues long. The CDR3 DNA follows: TGTGCCTGGAGTGGACAGGCGAACACTGAAGCTTTCTTT. The encoded protein is CAWSGQANTEAFF.

This clone was picked up a small number of times. The chain links TRBV7-2 to TRBJ2-7; D possibly corresponds to TRBD1 (6 bases). The germline V gene encodes CDR1 SGHTA and CDR2 FQGNSA. Trimming removed 5 bases at V and 1 base at J, with 12 bases between. The CDR3 is 14 amino acids. CDR3 coding DNA: TGTGCCAGCAGCCCACAGGGAGAATCCTACGAGCAGTACTTC. This sequence encodes CASSPQGESYEQYF.

V and J are TRBV2 and TRBJ2-3, with TRBD1 matching over 12 bases. Germline CDR1 reads SNHLY; CDR2 reads FYNNEI. V was clipped by 9 bases and J by 4 bases; unmatched bases: 14. The CDR3 is 17 amino acids. CDR3 region: CASSGTGGKGDPDTQYF. In nucleotides, the CDR3 is TGTGCCAGTTCCGGGACAGGGGGCAAGGGGGACCCAGATACGCAGTATTTT.

J is TRBJ1-5 and V is TRBV2; TRBD1 matches 8 bases. V trimming: 6 bases; J trimming: 3 bases; junction bases outside the gene matches: 10. CDR1 SNHLY and CDR2 FYNNEI come from the germline V gene. CDR3 length equals 16 residues. DNA of the CDR3: TGTGCCAGCAGGGCTCCGGGACAGGCCAACAATCAGCCCCAGCATTTT. This translates into CASRAPGQANNQPQHF.

The V and J genes are TRBV5-6 and TRBJ1-1, with 12 bases aligning to TRBD1. In germline, CDR1 is SGHDT, CDR2 YYEEEE. Germline trimming cut 4 bases from V and 7 bases from J; bases unmatched to any gene: 5. The CDR3 has 14 residues. The CDR3 DNA follows: TGTGCCAGCAGCAGGGACAGGGGGCTACATGAAGCTTTCTTT. Translating gives CASSRDRGLHEAFF.

The rearrangement links TRBV4-3 to TRBJ1-1; no firm D call. The V gene lost 0 bases and the J gene lost 6 bases, with 8 bases spanning the gap. Per germline, CDR1 LGHNA and CDR2 YSLEER. This CDR3 contains 13 residues. The CDR3 here is CASSQDLRAEAFF. The CDR3 DNA sequence: TGCGCCAGCAGCCAAGATCTAAGGGCTGAAGCTTTCTTT.

The chain has TRBV18 and TRBJ2-3; TRBD1 aligns across 8 bases. The CDR3 has 16 residues. The V gene's germline CDR1 is KGHSH and CDR2 LQKENI. Germline trimming cut 3 bases from V and 3 bases from J; bases unmatched to any gene: 8. Here the CDR3 reads CASSPTGALVTDTQYF. DNA of the CDR3: TGTGCCAGCTCACCGACAGGGGCTCTAGTAACAGATACGCAGTATTTT.

This clone was observed a handful of times. The chain employs TRBV6-1 and TRBJ2-7; 8 nucleotides line up with TRBD1. The CDR3 totals 14 residues. Germline V gives CDR1 MNHNS, CDR2 SASEGT. V lost 7 bases and J lost 6; bases outside the gene matches: 11. The CDR3 is CASKSLAGGGEQYF. The CDR3 DNA reads as TGTGCCAGCAAAAGCTTAGCAGGGGGCGGCGAGCAGTACTTC.

The chain employs TRBV7-2 and TRBJ1-1, with D possibly being TRBD1 (6 bases). Germline V lookup: CDR1 SGHTA, CDR2 FQGNSA. Trimming removed 4 bases from V and 1 base from J, with 13 bases in between. The CDR3 length is 15 residues. CDR3 nucleotide sequence: TGTGCCAGCAGCTGGACCGGGGGGGCGAACACTGAAGCTTTCTTT. Protein product: CASSWTGGANTEAFF.

The rearrangement joins TRBV14 to TRBJ2-1, with TRBD2 as a possible D gene (7 bases). Germline V gene data show CDR1 as SGHDN and CDR2 as FVKESK. The CDR3 totals 17 residues. Trimming cost V 2 bases and J 0 bases, with 14 bases left between them. The DNA of the CDR3 is TGTGCCAGCAGCCAAACGGGGGGCCTGAGCTCCTACAATGAGCAGTTCTTC. It yields the protein CASSQTGGLSSYNEQFF.

The chain recombines TRBV29-1 with TRBJ2-3, with 8 bases identical to TRBD1. This CDR3 has 13 residues. Germline loops: CDR1 SQVTM, CDR2 ANQGSEA. Unmatched junction bases numbered 5, after V lost 5 bases and J lost 4 bases. The CDR3 reads CSVPPGGADTQYF. The DNA of the CDR3 is TGCAGCGTTCCCCCAGGGGGCGCAGATACGCAGTATTTT.

This clone appeared once. The chain employs TRBV5-4 and TRBJ1-2; D may be TRBD1 (6 bases). Germline assignment: CDR1 SGHNT and CDR2 YYREEE (reference sequence). The germline V and J ends were trimmed by 2 bases and 4 bases, with 9 bases remaining between them. The CDR3 runs 13 residues. Written as DNA, the CDR3 is TGTGCCAGCAGCTTTGACAGGACCTATGGCTACACCTTC. Protein product: CASSFDRTYGYTF.

The V call is TRBV19, the J call TRBJ2-7; D is unresolved. The germline V gene encodes CDR1 LNHDA and CDR2 SQIVND (reference sequence). This CDR3 region has 14 residues. Trimming cost V 1 base and J 7 bases, with 14 bases left between them. CDR3 loop: CASSIAHSPNEQYF. CDR3 in DNA: TGTGCCAGTAGTATAGCGCACAGCCCCAATGAGCAGTACTTC.

This clone was seen more than once but under ten times. This sequence joins TRBV10-1 and TRBJ1-6; D perhaps matches TRBD1 (5 bases). The CDR3 is 13 amino acids. Germline assignment: CDR1 WNHNN and CDR2 SYGVQD (reference sequence). The V gene lost 3 bases and the J gene lost 7 bases, with 7 bases spanning the gap. Here the CDR3 DNA reads TGCGCCAGCAGTGAATCAGGGAATTCACCCCTCCACTTT. This codes for CASSESGNSPLHF.

The rearrangement uses TRBV5-6 and TRBJ1-1; 7 nucleotides match TRBD1. This CDR3 has 15 amino acids. Germline CDR1 reads SGHDT; CDR2 reads YYEEEE. V lost 0 bases, J lost 5 bases, and 7 bases stayed unmatched. The CDR3 region has the DNA TGTGCCAGCAGCTTGGCCTGGGCAGGGGGAACTGAAGCTTTCTTT. The encoded protein is CASSLAWAGGTEAFF.

The chain couples TRBV5-1 to TRBJ2-7, with 12 bases that match TRBD2. The germline V gene encodes CDR1 SGHRS and CDR2 YFSETQ. The V segment lost 0 bases and the J segment 3 bases; nucleotides outside the gene matches: 7. The length of the CDR3 is 17 residues. CDR3 loop: CASSLAPTSGRRYEQYF. CDR3 sequence (DNA): TGCGCCAGCAGCTTGGCCCCAACTAGCGGGAGGCGCTACGAGCAGTACTTC.

The chain joins TRBV6-5 to TRBJ2-7; 7 bases align to TRBD1. Per the germline V gene, CDR1 is MNHEY and CDR2 is SVGAGI. The trim removed 0 bases at V and 5 bases at J, leaving 7 bases unmatched. CDR3 length: 15 residues. For the CDR3, the DNA is TGTGCCAGCAGTTACTCGAGACAGGGTACCCACGAGCAGTACTTC. Its protein product is CASSYSRQGTHEQYF.

The chain uses TRBV19 and TRBJ2-7, with unresolved D. Trimming pared 1 base from V and 6 bases from J, leaving 16 bases between. The CDR3 is 15 residues long. CDR1 LNHDA and CDR2 SQIVND come from the germline V gene (reference sequence). The CDR3, as DNA: TGTGCCAGTAGTATAGGGGCTGGGTACCGGTTCGAGCAGTACTTC. Protein: CASSIGAGYRFEQYF.

CDR3 in amino acids: CASSPPGAGYEQYF. CDR3 in DNA: TGTGCCAGCTCACCCCCGGGAGCCGGCTACGAGCAGTACTTC. The V call is TRBV18, the J call TRBJ2-7; tentative D call: TRBD2 (6 bases). Between the trimmed V and J ends, which lost 3 bases and 3 bases, there was a span of 12 bases. CDR1 KGHSH and CDR2 LQKENI come from the germline V gene. The CDR3 is made up of 14 amino acids. The variable domain in full, with the rest retrieved from reference TRBV18 and TRBJ2-7, is NAGVMQNPRHLVRRRGQEARLRCSPMKGHSHVYWYRQLPEEGLKFMVYLQKENIIDESGMPKERFSAEFPKEGPSILRIQQVVRGDSAAYFCASSPPGAGYEQYFGPGTRLTVT.

This clone has just a few counts. The rearrangement joins TRBV2 to TRBJ1-2; D uncertain. V gave up 6 bases and J gave up 0 bases, with 11 bases separating them. The CDR3 length is 14 residues. Germline V gene sequence: CDR1 SNHLY, CDR2 FYNNEI. The CDR3: CASRGDTSNYGYTF. CDR3 bases: TGTGCCAGCAGGGGAGACACTTCTAACTATGGCTACACCTTC.

The chain links TRBV7-9 to TRBJ2-5, with 10 bases aligning to TRBD1. CDR1 is SEHNR and CDR2 is FQNEAQ in the germline V gene (reference sequence). This CDR3 spans 15 amino acids. V shed 5 bases, J shed 5 bases, and the junction held 8 bases outside the gene matches. CDR3 protein: CASSPLTGGGETQYF. Here the CDR3 DNA reads TGTGCCAGCAGCCCCTTGACAGGGGGCGGTGAGACCCAGTACTTC.

The chain recombines TRBV2 with TRBJ2-7; 9 bases align to TRBD1. Germline V gene lookup returns CDR1 SNHLY and CDR2 FYNNEI. V trimming: 7 bases; J trimming: 4 bases; junction bases outside the gene matches: 5. The length of the CDR3 is 13 residues. The CDR3 reads CASIEQGAYEQYF. The CDR3 bases are TGTGCCAGCATCGAACAGGGGGCATACGAGCAGTACTTC.

The chain employs TRBV5-1 and TRBJ1-1, with 9 nucleotides matching TRBD1. CDR1 and CDR2 from the germline V gene are SGHRS and YFSETQ. This CDR3 spans 14 amino acids. Trimming removed 4 bases from V and 5 bases from J; junction bases left unmatched: 6. CDR3: CASSDDRGRTEAFF. CDR3 nucleotide sequence: TGCGCCAGCAGCGACGACAGGGGGAGGACTGAAGCTTTCTTT.

The rearrangement links TRBV5-1 to TRBJ2-3, with D perhaps matching TRBD2 (6 bases). The germline V gene has CDR1 SGHRS and CDR2 YFSETQ. V lost 10 bases to trimming and J lost 2 bases, with 14 bases between them. CDR3 length: 13 amino acids. The CDR3 DNA sequence: TGCGCCTCACAACGGGGGAACACAGATACGCAGTATTTT. Translated: CASQRGNTDTQYF.

V usage is TRBV7-2 and J usage is TRBJ1-2, with D possibly TRBD1 on 6 matching bases. With 1 base removed from V and 3 bases from J, the gap between germline ends came to 18 bases. Looked up from germline, CDR1 is SGHTA and CDR2 is FQGNSA. The CDR3 contains 17 residues. CDR3 DNA sequence: TGTGCCAGCAGCTTAGGGCAGGGGCCCGATTTATACTATGGCTACACCTTC. Protein: CASSLGQGPDLYYGYTF.

V is TRBV7-6 and J is TRBJ1-3; 7 positions agree with TRBD1. Trimming cost V 1 base and J 4 bases; bases outside gene matches: 7. Germline CDR1 reads SGHVS; CDR2 reads FNYEAQ. The CDR3 is made up of 16 amino acids. The CDR3 coding sequence is TGTGCCAGCAGCTTAGGGGGGACAGCGGTCGGAAACACCATATATTTT. Its translation: CASSLGGTAVGNTIYF.

The chain links TRBV10-3 to TRBJ2-3; the D gene is possibly TRBD1 (5 bases). The CDR3 length is 15 residues. Germline lookup yields CDR1 ENHRY and CDR2 SYGVKD. V lost 5 bases to trimming and J lost 0 bases, with 12 bases between them. CDR3 in DNA: TGTGCCATCAGTCCATGGGGCGGTAGCACAGATACGCAGTATTTT. This sequence encodes CAISPWGGSTDTQYF.

Details on this clone: The same CDR3 is also encoded by other DNA sequences in this sample. The CDR3 spells CASSLPGPQETQYF. CDR3 bases: TGCGCCAGCAGCTTGCCAGGGCCCCAAGAGACCCAGTACTTC. This rearrangement joins TRBV5-1 to TRBJ2-5, with D perhaps matching TRBD1 (5 bases). The V end was cut by 1 base, the J end by 1 base, with 8 bases between. The CDR3 contains 14 residues. CDR1 and CDR2 from the germline V gene are SGHRS and YFSETQ.

The genes are TRBV5-1 and TRBJ2-1, with 8 bases matching TRBD2. V lost 2 bases, J lost 6 bases, and 10 bases stayed unmatched. The CDR3 is 16 amino acids. Germline CDR1 SGHRS, CDR2 YFSETQ. The CDR3 region is CASSFRVGREGNEQFF. In DNA form, the CDR3 reads TGCGCCAGCAGCTTCCGAGTCGGTCGGGAGGGCAATGAGCAGTTCTTC.

V gene TRBV4-1 combines with J gene TRBJ2-1, with unresolved D. The CDR3 loop spans 16 amino acids. Germline V gene sequence: CDR1 MGHRA, CDR2 YSYEKL. Trimming stripped 2 bases from V and 3 bases from J, with 14 bases between. The DNA of the CDR3 is TGCGCCAGCAGCCAATTGGGGAACTGGCTCTACAATGAGCAGTTCTTC. Its translation: CASSQLGNWLYNEQFF.